What follows describes a single TCR beta chain. Antigen unknown. Clones were sequenced by immunoSEQ multiplex PCR, and TCRdb holds only the in-frame ones, with some missing. Among about 83,000 clones listed, less than 95% were seen once. This sample stems from a study of human versus mouse CDR3 diversity and MHC coevolution. Across the study: Samples had between about 0.6 x 10^7 and 1.6 x 10^7 valid reads. Whole-study findings and limits: Human T cells underwent selection on roughly 6 different MHC II alleles. Humans had the largest estimated TCR beta repertoire, 1.5 million to 2 million clonotypes.

CDR3 length: 15 residues. The germline gives CDR1 SGHNT, CDR2 YYREEE (reference sequence). Trimming took 0 bases from V and 0 from J, leaving 6 bases between them. Naive CD4 T cells were sorted as CD45RO-negative, CD62L-positive. Source material: naive CD4+ T cells from blood. This sample's subset: CD45RO-negative CD62L-positive naive CD4 T cells. The genes are TRBV5-4 and TRBJ2-2; a weak D match, TRBD2 (5 bases). The receptor was isolated from a person aged 25 to 69 in good health. CDR3 loop: CASSLGLPNTGELFF. The CDR3 DNA reads TGTGCCAGCAGCTTGGGACTACCGAACACCGGGGAGCTGTTTTTT. The whole variable domain, filled in from reference TRBV5-4 and TRBJ2-2, reads ETGVTQSPTHLIKTRGQQVTLRCSSQSGHNTVSWYQQALGQGPQFIFQYYREEENGRGNFPPRFSGLQFPNYSSELNVNALELDDSALYLCASSLGLPNTGELFFGEGSRLTVL.